This T cell receptor (beta chain) was sequenced during a study of T cells after yellow fever vaccination. Across the study: Fractions containing few cells were prepared with SMART-Seq v4 Ultra Low Input.

Generation of TCR cDNA used 5'RACE template switching (which added a universal primer site and UMIs). TCRdb itself ran the 5' RACE reads through MiXCR, one entry per CDR3 protein. The sample carries around 100,000 distinct CDR3 sequences, roughly 6% recorded once. This CDR3 region has 14 residues. Germline V gives CDR1 SQVTM, CDR2 ANQGSEA. J was trimmed by 0 bases and V by 6 bases; bases with no gene match: 4. This specimen consisted of CD8+ T cells sorted from PBMCs, obtained 10 days after the yellow fever booster vaccination. The chain combines TRBV29-1 with TRBJ1-5; 8 bases align to TRBD1. The TCR comes from a man younger than 35 who received the YFV17D yellow fever vaccine. The CDR3 nucleotides are TGCAGCGTCTTGACAGGGGATAGCAATCAGCCCCAGCATTTT. Amino acids: CSVLTGDSNQPQHF.